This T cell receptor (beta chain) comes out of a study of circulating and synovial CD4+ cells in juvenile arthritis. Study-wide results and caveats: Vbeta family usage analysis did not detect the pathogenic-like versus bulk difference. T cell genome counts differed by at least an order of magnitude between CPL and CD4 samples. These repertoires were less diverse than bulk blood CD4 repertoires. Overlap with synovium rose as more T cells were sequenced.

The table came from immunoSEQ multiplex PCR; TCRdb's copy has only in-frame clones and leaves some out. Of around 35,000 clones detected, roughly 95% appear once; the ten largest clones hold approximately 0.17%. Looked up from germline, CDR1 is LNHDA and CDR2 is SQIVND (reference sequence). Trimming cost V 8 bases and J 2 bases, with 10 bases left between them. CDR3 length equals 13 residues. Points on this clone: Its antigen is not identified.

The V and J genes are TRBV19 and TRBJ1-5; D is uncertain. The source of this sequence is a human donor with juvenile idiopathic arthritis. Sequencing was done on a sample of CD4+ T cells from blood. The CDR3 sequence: CASCEGRNQPQHF. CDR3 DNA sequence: TGTGCCAGTTGCGAGGGTCGCAATCAGCCCCAGCATTTT.